This TCR beta chain was sequenced during a study of siplizumab effects on memory and regulatory T cells. Details on this clone: Its antigen is undetermined.

Whole-study results and caveats: Siplizumab significantly brought down the alloreactive sequences that trace back to unstimulated CD4+ memory cells.

Profiled with immunoSEQ multiplex PCR; TCRdb holds only in-frame clones, not every one. The sample consists of around 83,000 clones, approximately 90% of them appearing once. CDR3 length: 14 amino acids. Germline V lookup: CDR1 GTSNPN, CDR2 SVGIG (reference sequence). Trimming took 4 bases from V and 6 from J, leaving 15 bases between them. The chain uses TRBV30 and TRBJ2-2, with D unclear. This sequence originates from a human donor in good health. Sample: CD4+ T cells sorted from blood. Written as DNA, the CDR3 is TGTGCCTGGACCACATCTGGTTCGGCCGGGGAGCTGTTTTTT. Protein sequence: CAWTTSGSAGELFF. Variable domain in full (rest from reference TRBV30 and TRBJ2-2): SQTIHQWPATLVQPVGSPLSLECTVEGTSNPNLYWYRQAAGRGLQLLFYSVGIGQISSEVPQNLSASRPQDRQFILSSKKLLLSDSGFYLCAWTTSGSAGELFFGEGSRLTVL.